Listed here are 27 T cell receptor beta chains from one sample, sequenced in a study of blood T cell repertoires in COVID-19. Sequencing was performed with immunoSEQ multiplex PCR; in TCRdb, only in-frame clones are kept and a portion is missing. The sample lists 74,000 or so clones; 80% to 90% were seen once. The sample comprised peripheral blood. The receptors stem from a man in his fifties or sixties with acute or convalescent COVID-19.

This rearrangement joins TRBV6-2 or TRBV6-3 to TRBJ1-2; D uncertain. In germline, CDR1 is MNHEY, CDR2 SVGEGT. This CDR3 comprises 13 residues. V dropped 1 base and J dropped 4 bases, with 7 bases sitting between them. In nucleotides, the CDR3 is TGTGCCAGCAGTTACTACAGACCCTATGGCTACACCTTC. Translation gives CASSYYRPYGYTF.

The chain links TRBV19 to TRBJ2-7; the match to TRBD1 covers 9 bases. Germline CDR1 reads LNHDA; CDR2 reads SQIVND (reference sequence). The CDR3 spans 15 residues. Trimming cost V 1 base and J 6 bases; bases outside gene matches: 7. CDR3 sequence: CASSIGGTGTLEQYF. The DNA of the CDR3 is TGTGCCAGTAGTATAGGAGGGACAGGGACGCTCGAGCAGTACTTC.

For the CDR3, the DNA is TGTGCCAGCAACATAGGTGGTGGGCCTGTCACTGAAGCTTTCTTT. Protein sequence: CASNIGGGPVTEAFF. The genes are TRBV9 and TRBJ1-1; no reliable D call. Germline loops: CDR1 SGDLS, CDR2 YYNGEE. The CDR3 is 15 amino acids. Trimming cost V 6 bases and J 4 bases, with 19 bases left between them.

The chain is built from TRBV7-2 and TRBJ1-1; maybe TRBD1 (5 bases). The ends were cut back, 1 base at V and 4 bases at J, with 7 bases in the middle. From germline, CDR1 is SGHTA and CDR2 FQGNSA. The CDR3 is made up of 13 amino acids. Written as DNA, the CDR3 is TGTGCCAGCAGCTTAGGGCAGGGCACTGAAGCTTTCTTT. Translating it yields CASSLGQGTEAFF.

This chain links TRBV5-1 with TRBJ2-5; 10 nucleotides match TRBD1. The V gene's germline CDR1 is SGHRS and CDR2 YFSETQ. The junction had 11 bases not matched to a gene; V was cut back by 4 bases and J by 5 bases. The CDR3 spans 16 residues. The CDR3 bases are TGCGCCAGCAGCCCGACAGGGGGCGGATTTGGGGAGACCCAGTACTTC. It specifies CASSPTGGGFGETQYF. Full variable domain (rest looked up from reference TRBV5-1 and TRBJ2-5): KAGVTQTPRYLIKTRGQQVTLSCSPISGHRSVSWYQQTPGQGLQFLFEYFSETQRNKGNFPGRFSGRQFSNSRSEMNVSTLELGDSALYLCASSPTGGGFGETQYFGPGTRLLVL.

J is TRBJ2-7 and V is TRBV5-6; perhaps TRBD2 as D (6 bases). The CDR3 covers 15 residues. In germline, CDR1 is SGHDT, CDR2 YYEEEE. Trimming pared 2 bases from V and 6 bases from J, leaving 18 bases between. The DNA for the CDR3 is TGTGCCAGCAGCTTCGGGGGAACATCGGACGGCGAGCAGTACTTC. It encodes CASSFGGTSDGEQYF.

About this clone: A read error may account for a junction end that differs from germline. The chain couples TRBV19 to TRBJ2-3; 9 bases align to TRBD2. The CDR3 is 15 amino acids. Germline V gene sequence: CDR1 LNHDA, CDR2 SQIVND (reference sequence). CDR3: CASRIAGAPTDTQYF. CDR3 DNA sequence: TGTGCCAGTCGTATAGCGGGAGCGCCAACAGATACGCAGTATTTT.

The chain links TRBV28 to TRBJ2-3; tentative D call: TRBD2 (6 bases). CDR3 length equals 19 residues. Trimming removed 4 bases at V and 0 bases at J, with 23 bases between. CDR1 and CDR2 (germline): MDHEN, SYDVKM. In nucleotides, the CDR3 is TGTGCCAGCAGTTCGACGGGTGGACTAAGGAGGTCGAGCACAGATACGCAGTATTTT. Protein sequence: CASSSTGGLRRSSTDTQYF.

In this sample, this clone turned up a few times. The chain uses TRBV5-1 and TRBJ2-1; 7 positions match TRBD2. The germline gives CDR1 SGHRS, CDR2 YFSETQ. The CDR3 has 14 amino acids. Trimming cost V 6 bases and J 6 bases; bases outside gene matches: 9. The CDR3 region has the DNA TGCGCCAGCATGGTGACGGGGGAGGGCAATGAGCAGTTCTTC. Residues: CASMVTGEGNEQFF. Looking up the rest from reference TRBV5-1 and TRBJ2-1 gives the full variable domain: KAGVTQTPRYLIKTRGQQVTLSCSPISGHRSVSWYQQTPGQGLQFLFEYFSETQRNKGNFPGRFSGRQFSNSRSEMNVSTLELGDSALYLCASMVTGEGNEQFFGPGTRLTVL.

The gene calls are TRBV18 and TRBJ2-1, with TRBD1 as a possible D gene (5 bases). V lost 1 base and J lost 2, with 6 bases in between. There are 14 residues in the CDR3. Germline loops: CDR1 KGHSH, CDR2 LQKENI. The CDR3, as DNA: TGTGCCAGCTCACCACAGGGGACCTACAATGAGCAGTTCTTC. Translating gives CASSPQGTYNEQFF. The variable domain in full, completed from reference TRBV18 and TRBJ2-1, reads NAGVMQNPRHLVRRRGQEARLRCSPMKGHSHVYWYRQLPEEGLKFMVYLQKENIIDESGMPKERFSAEFPKEGPSILRIQQVVRGDSAAYFCASSPQGTYNEQFFGPGTRLTVL.

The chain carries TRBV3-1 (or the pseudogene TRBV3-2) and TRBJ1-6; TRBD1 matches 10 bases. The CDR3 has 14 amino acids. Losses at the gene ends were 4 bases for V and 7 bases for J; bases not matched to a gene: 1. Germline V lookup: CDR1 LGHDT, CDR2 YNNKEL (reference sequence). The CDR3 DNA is TGTGCCAGCAGCCCGACAGGGGGCAATTCACCCCTCCACTTT. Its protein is CASSPTGGNSPLHF.

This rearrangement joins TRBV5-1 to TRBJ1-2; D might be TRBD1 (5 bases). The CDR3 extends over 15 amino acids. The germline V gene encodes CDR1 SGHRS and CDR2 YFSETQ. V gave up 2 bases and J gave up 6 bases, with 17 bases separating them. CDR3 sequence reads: CASSFTAGPMNGYTF. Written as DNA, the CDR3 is TGCGCCAGCAGCTTCACGGCGGGGCCGATGAATGGCTACACCTTC.

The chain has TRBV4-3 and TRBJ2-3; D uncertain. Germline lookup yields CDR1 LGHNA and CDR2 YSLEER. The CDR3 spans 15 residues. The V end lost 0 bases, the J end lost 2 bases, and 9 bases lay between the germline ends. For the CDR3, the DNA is TGCGCCAGCAGCCAAGATCGCGGCTCCACAGATACGCAGTATTTT. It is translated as CASSQDRGSTDTQYF.

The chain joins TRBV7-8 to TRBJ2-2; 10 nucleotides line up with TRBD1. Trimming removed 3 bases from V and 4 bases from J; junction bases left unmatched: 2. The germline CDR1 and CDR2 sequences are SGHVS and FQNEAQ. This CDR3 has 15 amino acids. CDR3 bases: TGTGCCAGCAGCTTGACAGGGGGCTTCACCGGGGAGCTGTTTTTT. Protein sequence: CASSLTGGFTGELFF.

For the CDR3, the DNA is TGCAGCGTCGCTGAAGGGACTAGCGACACCGGGGAGCTGTTTTTT. Amino acids: CSVAEGTSDTGELFF. This chain connects TRBV29-1 to TRBJ2-2, with 10 bases fitting TRBD2. CDR3 size: 15 residues. Germline CDR1 SQVTM, CDR2 ANQGSEA. The J segment lost 3 bases and the V segment lost 6 bases, leaving 7 bases of the junction unmatched.

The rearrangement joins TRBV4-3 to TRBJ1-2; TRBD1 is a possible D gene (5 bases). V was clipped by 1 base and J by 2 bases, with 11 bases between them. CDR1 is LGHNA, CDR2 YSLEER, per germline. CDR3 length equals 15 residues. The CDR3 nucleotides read TGCGCCAGCAGCCAAGCCCAGGGCCAAAACTATGGCTACACCTTC. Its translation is CASSQAQGQNYGYTF.

CDR3: CASSLGEGITEAFF. The CDR3 region has the DNA TGTGCCAGCAGCCTAGGTGAGGGTATCACTGAAGCTTTCTTT. V gene TRBV2 combines with J gene TRBJ1-1; D uncertain. Trimming took off 6 bases at V and 4 bases at J, with 15 bases between the two ends. The CDR3 length is 14 residues. CDR1 and CDR2 (germline): SNHLY, FYNNEI. The full variable domain, completed using reference TRBV2 and TRBJ1-1, is EPEVTQTPSHQVTQMGQEVILRCVPISNHLYFYWYRQILGQKVEFLVSFYNNEISEKSEIFDDQFSVERPDGSNFTLKIRSTKLEDSAMYFCASSLGEGITEAFFGQGTRLTVV.

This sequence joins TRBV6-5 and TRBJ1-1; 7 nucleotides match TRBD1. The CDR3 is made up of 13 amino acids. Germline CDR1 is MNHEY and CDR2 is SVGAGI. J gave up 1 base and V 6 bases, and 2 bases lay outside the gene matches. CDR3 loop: CASRRTGNTEAFF. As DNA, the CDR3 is TGTGCCAGCAGGCGGACAGGGAACACTGAAGCTTTCTTT.

The CDR3 DNA follows: TGTGCCAGCAGTAGAACCGGGTACCAAGAGACCCAGTACTTC. Residues: CASSRTGYQETQYF. The chain joins TRBV6-2 or TRBV6-3 to TRBJ2-5; D remains ambiguous. V gave up 5 bases and J gave up 0 bases, with 10 bases separating them. In germline, CDR1 is MNHEY, CDR2 SVGEGT. The CDR3 is 14 amino acids.

Here the CDR3 DNA reads TGTGCCAGCAGTTTACGGACACAACGGGAGACCCAGTACTTC. As protein: CASSLRTQRETQYF. The chain uses TRBV27 and TRBJ2-5, with TRBD1 as a possible D gene (5 bases). V was shortened by 2 bases and J by 5 bases, with 12 bases between the two germline ends. The length of the CDR3 is 14 residues. The germline V gene has CDR1 MNHEY and CDR2 SMNVEV (reference sequence).

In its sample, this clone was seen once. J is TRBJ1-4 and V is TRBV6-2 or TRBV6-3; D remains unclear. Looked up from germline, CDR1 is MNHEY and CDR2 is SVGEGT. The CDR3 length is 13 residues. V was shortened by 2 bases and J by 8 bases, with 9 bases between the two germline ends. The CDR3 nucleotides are TGTGCCAGCAGTTACAACACGGGGGAAAAACTGTTTTTT. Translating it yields CASSYNTGEKLFF.

For the CDR3, the DNA is TGTGCCAGCAGTTTGTCCCACGGGGGGATCTCTGGGGCCAACGTCCTGACTTTC. Translation gives CASSLSHGGISGANVLTF. The chain is built from TRBV28 and TRBJ2-6; 7 bases agree with TRBD2. The CDR3 is 18 amino acids. CDR1 and CDR2 from the germline V gene are MDHEN and SYDVKM. The junction had 8 bases not matched to a gene; V was cut back by 3 bases and J by 0 bases.

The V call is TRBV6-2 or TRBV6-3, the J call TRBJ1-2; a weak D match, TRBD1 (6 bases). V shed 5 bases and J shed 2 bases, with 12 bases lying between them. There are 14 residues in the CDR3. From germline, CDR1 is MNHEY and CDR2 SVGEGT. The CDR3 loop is CASSIGQKNYGYTF. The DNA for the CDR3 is TGTGCCAGCAGTATCGGACAGAAAAACTATGGCTACACCTTC.

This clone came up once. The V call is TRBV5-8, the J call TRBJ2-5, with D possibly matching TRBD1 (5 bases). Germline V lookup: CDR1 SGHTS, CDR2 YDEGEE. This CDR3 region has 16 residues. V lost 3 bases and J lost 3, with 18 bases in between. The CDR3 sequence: CASSSTGSPREETQYF. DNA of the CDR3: TGTGCCAGCAGCTCAACAGGATCTCCCAGGGAAGAGACCCAGTACTTC.

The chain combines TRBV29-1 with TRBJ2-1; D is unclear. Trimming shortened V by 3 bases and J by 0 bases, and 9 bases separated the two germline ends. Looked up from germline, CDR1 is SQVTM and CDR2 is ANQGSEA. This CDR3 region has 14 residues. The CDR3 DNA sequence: TGCAGCGTTGAGGTCGCCAGCTCCTACAATGAGCAGTTCTTC. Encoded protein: CSVEVASSYNEQFF.

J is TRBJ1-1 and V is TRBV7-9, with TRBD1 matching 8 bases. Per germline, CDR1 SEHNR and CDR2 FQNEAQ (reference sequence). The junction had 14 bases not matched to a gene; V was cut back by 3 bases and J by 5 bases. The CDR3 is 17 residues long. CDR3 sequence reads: CASSFPLRTGIRTEAFF. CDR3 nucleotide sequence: TGTGCCAGCAGCTTTCCCTTAAGGACAGGGATAAGGACTGAAGCTTTCTTT.

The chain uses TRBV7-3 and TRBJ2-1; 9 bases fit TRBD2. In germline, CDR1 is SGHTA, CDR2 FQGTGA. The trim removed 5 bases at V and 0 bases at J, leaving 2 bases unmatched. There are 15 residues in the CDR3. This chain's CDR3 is CASSPTSGSYNEQFF. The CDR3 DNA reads TGTGCCAGCAGCCCGACTAGCGGCTCCTACAATGAGCAGTTCTTC.